The sequence of this T cell receptor beta chain was determined in a study of T cells in Graves' hyperthyroidism and ophthalmopathy (dated by TCRdb to about 2019). For the wider study: Peripheral blood samples were taken at the time of initial diagnosis, prior to any treatment. After blood sampling, hyperthyroidism patients were treated with methimazole at a starting dose of 30 mg daily, and ophthalmopathy patients were treated with high-dose intravenous methylprednisolone. In addition, the study compared T-cell repertoires in thyroid tissue and in blood from roughly six Graves' hyperthyroidism patients. A discovery cohort of fewer than 110 patients, approximately 45 with Graves' ophthalmopathy and about 58 with stable Graves' hyperthyroidism, was used to find distinguishing TCR V-J signatures. The paper reports TCR Vbeta CDR3 sequencing of some 140 peripheral blood samples: under 45 ophthalmopathy, about 75 hyperthyroidism and 17 progressor patients. Whether ophthalmopathy could be predicted prospectively was tested in an independent validation cohort made up of approximately 19 hyperthyroidism patients plus 17 patients who later progressed to ophthalmopathy. The 100 or so discovery patients were randomly split 7:3 into training and test sets.

The junction carries 3 bases between V and J, which are trimmed by 1 base and 0 bases respectively. As encoded in the germline V gene (reference sequence), CDR1 is GTSNPN while CDR2 is SVGIG. The CDR3 starts with the cysteine, ends with the phenylalanine, and has 13 residues. Only CDR3 DNA is held: 39 bases, read in frame from base 1. A patient counted as having stable Graves' hyperthyroidism if no progression to ophthalmopathy occurred over 18 months of follow-up. Hyperthyroidism patients were newly diagnosed, with disease duration under 2 months, and aged 18 to 65 years. Any patient with an uncontrolled infection, another autoimmune disease, pregnancy or lactation was excluded. Diagnoses relied on clinical symptoms, serum thyroxine and TRAb, thyroid ultrasound and orbital computed tomography. PBMCs were separated from approximately 9.9 ml of fresh peripheral blood using Ficoll-Paque density gradient centrifugation. Total RNA was extracted using Trizol reagent, and RNA quality was assessed on an Agilent 2100 Bioanalyzer.

This clonotype was picked up many times. Its antigen is not yet known. Base qualities were left out, and no much larger clone turns up one base away. Amplification of TCR beta CDR3 regions was carried out from RNA transcripts. A first-round RT-PCR of the TCR CDR3 used the HTBI primer set with the Qiagen OneStep RT-PCR kit. A second multiplex PCR round built the libraries, followed by size selection and purification. Paired-end sequencing of the libraries was performed with 100 bp reads on an Illumina HiSeq2000. Concerning the study's data processing: SOAPnuke was used to process the raw data, removing reads that contained adapters or uncalled bases, had a mean Phred below 15, or lacked an exact match to the constant primer or identifier. High-quality paired reads were merged with COPE v1.2.5, and unique nucleotide sequences were defined as clonotypes. MiTCR v1.1 was used to align clonotypes to the IMGT TRBV, TRBD and TRBJ reference segments. Only V-J combinations with frequency above 0.0001, covering 99% to 99.2% of repertoires, were analysed. A TCS score was defined as the ratio between F50 (clonal expansion) and ExV (chaos), using BLOSUM62-based TCRdist between CDR3 peptides within each V-J. Welch's t-statistics and random forest reduced several hundred V-J features to 13, which were used in a naive Bayes classifier (R e1071). TCRdb cleaned the public reads at Q25 with fastp, built clones with MiXCR and kept in-frame beta chains. Each entry merges the rows of one CDR3 protein and shows their most common DNA and genes. TCRdb's processing, not the study's, gives the V and J calls here. This sample gives approximately 530,000 distinct CDR3 sequences in total; around 17% of them show up just once. 18% of the sample belongs to the ten largest clones.

Study-level results and caveats: In cross-validation, a model built on a 13 V-J signature told ophthalmopathy apart from stable hyperthyroidism with just under 90% sensitivity and around 83% specificity, and in testing the same model reached 80%/75%. Most expanded thyroid clonotypes (frequency above 0.001) were also found in blood, which suggests that blood repertoires may mirror thyroid immune responses. Sample size was not statistically predetermined, and blinding of investigators to group allocation was not performed. In validation, the model predicted progression to ophthalmopathy with 55% to 71% sensitivity and approximately 72% specificity, a median of about 6.7 months before onset.

This TCR was recovered from a woman under 30 with Graves' hyperthyroidism. The sample was blood. The chain is encoded by TRBV30 joined to TRBJ2-2; no confident D gene assignment can be made. The CDR3 in this case is CAWSGSNTGELFF. The DNA sequence is as follows: TGTGCCTGGAGTGGGTCGAACACCGGGGAGCTGTTTTTT.